The next 16 T cell receptor beta chains were all read from a single sample in a study of shared clonotypes between healthy human individuals. TCRdb's copy holds only in-frame clones and misses some; the assay was immunoSEQ multiplex PCR. Of approximately 640,000 clones in the sample, roughly 91% are singletons; the top ten hold about 34%. Sequencing used memory CD8+ T cells from PBMCs. Subset in this sample: CD45RO+ cells pooled with CCR7-negative TemRA cells. The source of these receptors is a man between 18 and 29 years old in good health. Some clones in this sample may be carry-over from other donors' samples.

This rearrangement joins TRBV28 to TRBJ2-2; the D is unclear. The length of the CDR3 is 16 residues. CDR1 is MDHEN, CDR2 SYDVKM, per germline. V dropped 7 bases and J dropped 0 bases, with 15 bases sitting between them. The CDR3, as DNA: TGTGCCAGCAAAGGATGGAGAGGAACGAACACCGGGGAGCTGTTTTTT. Protein: CASKGWRGTNTGELFF.

The V gene is TRBV4-1, the J gene TRBJ2-2, with 7 bases lining up with TRBD1. This CDR3 has 15 amino acids. Germline CDR1 is MGHRA and CDR2 is YSYEKL. With V trimmed by 6 bases and J by 5 bases, 9 bases remained unmatched. The CDR3 reads CASRNRDSETGELFF. CDR3 in DNA: TGCGCCAGCAGGAACCGGGACAGTGAAACCGGGGAGCTGTTTTTT.

This chain connects TRBV7-6 to TRBJ1-1; possible D gene TRBD1, 6 bases. Germline V gene data show CDR1 as SGHVS and CDR2 as FNYEAQ. The CDR3 sequence is 13 residues long. The V end lost 1 base, the J end lost 4 bases, and 7 bases lay between the germline ends. The CDR3 DNA is TGTGCCAGCAGCTTAGAGGGGGTCACTGAAGCTTTCTTT. Its translation is CASSLEGVTEAFF.

The rearrangement joins TRBV6-1 to TRBJ1-1, with D uncertain. From germline, CDR1 is MNHNS and CDR2 SASEGT. CDR3 length equals 14 residues. V was pared by 4 bases and J by 4 bases, with 13 bases between. The DNA of the CDR3 is TGTGCCAGCAGTGTAAGGGAGGGCCGCACTGAAGCTTTCTTT. This codes for CASSVREGRTEAFF.

This chain uses TRBV5-4 with TRBJ2-7; 10 bases are a match to TRBD2. This CDR3 has 14 residues. CDR1 and CDR2 from the germline V gene are SGHNT and YYREEE (reference sequence). Trimming removed 3 bases from V and 2 bases from J; junction bases left unmatched: 2. CDR3 nucleotides: TGTGCCAGCAGCTCCCTAGCGGGAGCCTACGAGCAGTACTTC. It yields the protein CASSSLAGAYEQYF.

The chain uses TRBV29-1 and TRBJ2-7; D is possibly TRBD2 (6 bases). The CDR3 loop spans 13 amino acids. CDR1 SQVTM and CDR2 ANQGSEA come from the germline V gene. V lost 5 bases to trimming and J lost 4 bases, with 15 bases between them. CDR3 DNA sequence: TGCAGCGTTCCCGCCGGGACTGTATACGAGCAGTACTTC. Amino acids: CSVPAGTVYEQYF.

The chain has TRBV5-1 and TRBJ2-7; D perhaps matches TRBD1 (6 bases). The CDR3 extends over 16 amino acids. CDR1 and CDR2 from the germline V gene are SGHRS and YFSETQ. V was shortened by 0 bases and J by 1 base, with 14 bases between the two germline ends. The CDR3 coding sequence is TGCGCCAGCAGCTTGGCCCACTCGACAGGATCCTACGAGCAGTACTTC. Translated: CASSLAHSTGSYEQYF.

The chain joins TRBV6-5 to TRBJ2-3, with D perhaps assigned TRBD1 or TRBD2 (5 bases each). CDR3 length: 15 amino acids. Germline assignment: CDR1 MNHEY and CDR2 SVGAGI. The germline V and J ends were trimmed by 6 bases and 0 bases, with 13 bases remaining between them. CDR3 bases: TGTGCCAGCAGCTCCGGGACGGGTAGCACAGATACGCAGTATTTT. This gives the protein CASSSGTGSTDTQYF.

V and J are TRBV4-3 and TRBJ2-1; weak D call: TRBD2 (5 bases). CDR1 and CDR2 from the germline V gene are LGHNA and YSLEER. This CDR3 contains 15 residues. V was shortened by 0 bases and J by 4 bases, with 10 bases between the two germline ends. The CDR3 spells CASSQDRRAYNEQFF. The CDR3, as DNA: TGCGCCAGCAGCCAAGATCGGCGGGCTTACAATGAGCAGTTCTTC.

The chain links TRBV13 to TRBJ2-1, with a tentative D call TRBD1 (5 bases). The CDR3 is 12 residues long. CDR1 and CDR2 (germline): PRHDT, FYEKMQ (reference sequence). Deletions cut 0 bases from V and 13 bases from J, with 10 bases between. For the CDR3, the DNA is TGTGCCAGCAGCTTAGGGCAGGGTCTTCAGTTCTTC. The encoded protein is CASSLGQGLQFF.

A word on this clone: The same CDR3 can be traced to other DNA sequences in this sample. V usage is TRBV7-6 and J usage is TRBJ2-3; 7 positions agree with TRBD2. This CDR3 region has 15 residues. Looked up from germline, CDR1 is SGHVS and CDR2 is FNYEAQ. With 3 bases clipped from V and 0 bases from J, the junction kept 3 bases outside the gene matches. The CDR3 is CASSLLAVSTDTQYF. CDR3 bases: TGTGCCAGCAGCTTGCTAGCGGTTAGCACAGATACGCAGTATTTT. Drawing the rest from reference TRBV7-6 and TRBJ2-3, the complete variable domain is GAGVSQSPRYKVTKRGQDVALRCDPISGHVSLYWYRQALGQGPEFLTYFNYEAQQDKSGLPNDRFSAERPEGSISTLTIQRTEQRDSAMYRCASSLLAVSTDTQYFGPGTRLTVL.

The V and J genes are TRBV11-2 and TRBJ2-5; a possible D gene is TRBD2 (5 bases). Germline V lookup: CDR1 SGHAT, CDR2 FQNNGV. V lost 3 bases, J lost 2 bases, and 16 bases lay in between. The CDR3 runs 16 residues. For the CDR3, the DNA is TGTGCCAGCAGCTTGGGGATTACTAGGGCGCAAGAGACCCAGTACTTC. Residues: CASSLGITRAQETQYF.

The chain joins TRBV19 to TRBJ2-7; no firm D call. Germline V gene lookup returns CDR1 LNHDA and CDR2 SQIVND (reference sequence). This CDR3 comprises 13 residues. Trimming took 3 bases from V and 3 from J, leaving 9 bases between them. CDR3 in DNA: TGTGCCAGTAGTATCATCCCGAACTACGAGCAGTACTTC. Encoded protein: CASSIIPNYEQYF.

The chain is built from TRBV28 and TRBJ2-5; no clear D gene. The V end was cut by 6 bases, the J end by 3 bases, with 11 bases between. The germline CDR1 and CDR2 sequences are MDHEN and SYDVKM. The CDR3 runs to 13 residues. CDR3 amino acids: CASSAPEEETQYF. CDR3 sequence (DNA): TGTGCCAGCAGCGCGCCCGAGGAAGAGACCCAGTACTTC.

This chain links TRBV6-4 with TRBJ2-2, with 7 bases aligning to TRBD1. The V gene's germline CDR1 is MRHNA and CDR2 SNTAGT. The CDR3 loop spans 14 amino acids. V shed 6 bases, J shed 7 bases, and the junction held 8 bases outside the gene matches. The DNA for the CDR3 is TGTGCCAGCAGCCCCGGGACAGAACTCGGGGAGCTGTTTTTT. Translation: CASSPGTELGELFF.

V usage is TRBV11-2 and J usage is TRBJ2-1; D is unresolved. CDR3 length: 17 amino acids. The V gene's germline CDR1 is SGHAT and CDR2 FQNNGV. Trimming removed 3 bases at V and 0 bases at J, with 15 bases between. The CDR3 is CASSFRRLPTSYNEQFF. Written as DNA, the CDR3 is TGTGCCAGCAGCTTTCGCAGGCTCCCAACCTCCTACAATGAGCAGTTCTTC.